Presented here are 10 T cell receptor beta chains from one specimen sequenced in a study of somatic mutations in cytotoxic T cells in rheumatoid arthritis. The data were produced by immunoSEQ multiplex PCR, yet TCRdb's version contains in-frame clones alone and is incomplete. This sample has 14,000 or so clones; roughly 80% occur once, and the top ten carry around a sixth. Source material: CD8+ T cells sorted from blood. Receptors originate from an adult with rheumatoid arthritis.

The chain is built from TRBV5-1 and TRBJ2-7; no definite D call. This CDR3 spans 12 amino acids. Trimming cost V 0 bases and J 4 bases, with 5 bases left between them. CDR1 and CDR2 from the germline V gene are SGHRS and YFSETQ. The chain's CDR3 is CASSLDGYEQYV. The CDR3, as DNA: TGCGCCAGCAGCTTGGATGGGTACGAGCAGTACGTC.

The CDR3 DNA reads TGCGCCAGCAGCCAAGATACCCCACAGGGTTTCTACAATGAGCAGTTCTTC. This sequence encodes CASSQDTPQGFYNEQFF. This chain uses TRBV4-1 with TRBJ2-1, with TRBD1 as a possible D gene (6 bases). CDR1 is MGHRA and CDR2 is YSYEKL in the germline V gene. V was trimmed by 0 bases and J by 3 bases, leaving 15 bases between them. The CDR3 runs 17 residues.

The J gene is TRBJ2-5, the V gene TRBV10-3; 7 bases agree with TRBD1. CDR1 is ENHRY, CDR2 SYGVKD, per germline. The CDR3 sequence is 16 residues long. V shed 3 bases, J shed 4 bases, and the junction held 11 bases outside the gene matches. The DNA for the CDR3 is TGTGCCATCAGTGAAAGCCAGGGGGTAGGCCCAGAGACCCAGTACTTC. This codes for CAISESQGVGPETQYF.

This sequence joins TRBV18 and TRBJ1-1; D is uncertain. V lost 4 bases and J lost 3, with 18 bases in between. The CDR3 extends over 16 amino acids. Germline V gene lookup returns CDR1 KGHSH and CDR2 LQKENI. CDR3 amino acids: CASSLSHWNGDTEAFF. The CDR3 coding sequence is TGTGCCAGCTCACTCTCACACTGGAATGGGGACACTGAAGCTTTCTTT. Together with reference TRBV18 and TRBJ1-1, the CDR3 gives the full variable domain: NAGVMQNPRHLVRRRGQEARLRCSPMKGHSHVYWYRQLPEEGLKFMVYLQKENIIDESGMPKERFSAEFPKEGPSILRIQQVVRGDSAAYFCASSLSHWNGDTEAFFGQGTRLTVV.

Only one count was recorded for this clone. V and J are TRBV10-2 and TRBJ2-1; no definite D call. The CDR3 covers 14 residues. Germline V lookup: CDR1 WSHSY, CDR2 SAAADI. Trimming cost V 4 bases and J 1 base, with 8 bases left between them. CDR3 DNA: TGCGCCAGCAGTGGGGTGAAGTCCTACAATGAGCAGTTCTTC. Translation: CASSGVKSYNEQFF.

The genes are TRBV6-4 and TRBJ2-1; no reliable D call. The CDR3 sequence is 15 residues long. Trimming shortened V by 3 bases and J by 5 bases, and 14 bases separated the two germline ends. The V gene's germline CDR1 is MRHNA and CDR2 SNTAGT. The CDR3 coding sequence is TGTGCCAGCAGTGAATTTGTAGAAACGAACAATGAGCAGTTCTTC. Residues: CASSEFVETNNEQFF.

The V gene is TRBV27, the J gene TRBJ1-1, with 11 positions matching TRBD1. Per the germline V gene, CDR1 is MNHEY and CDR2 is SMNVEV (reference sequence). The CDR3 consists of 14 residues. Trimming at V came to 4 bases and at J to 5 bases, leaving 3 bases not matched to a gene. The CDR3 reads CASSWDRGGTEAFF. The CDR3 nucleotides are TGTGCCAGCAGTTGGGACAGGGGGGGTACTGAAGCTTTCTTT.

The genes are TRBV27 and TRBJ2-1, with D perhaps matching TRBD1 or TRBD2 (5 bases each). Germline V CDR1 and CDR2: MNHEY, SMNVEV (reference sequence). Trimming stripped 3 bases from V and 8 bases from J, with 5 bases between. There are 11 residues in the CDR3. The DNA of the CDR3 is TGTGCCAGCAGTTTGGGGGATGAGCAGTTCTTC. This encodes CASSLGDEQFF.

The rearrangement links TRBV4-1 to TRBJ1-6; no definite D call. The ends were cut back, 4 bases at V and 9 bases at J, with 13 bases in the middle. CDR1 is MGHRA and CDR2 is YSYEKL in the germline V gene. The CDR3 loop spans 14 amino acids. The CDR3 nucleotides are TGCGCCAGCAGCCGCCCAACACAAGGTTCACCCCTCCACTTT. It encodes CASSRPTQGSPLHF.

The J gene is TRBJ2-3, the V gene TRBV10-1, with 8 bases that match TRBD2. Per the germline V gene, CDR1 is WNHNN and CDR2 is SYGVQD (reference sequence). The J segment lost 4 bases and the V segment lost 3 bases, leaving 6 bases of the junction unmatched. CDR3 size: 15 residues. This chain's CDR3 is CASSDHRGGSDTQYF. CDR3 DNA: TGCGCCAGCAGTGACCATCGGGGGGGCTCAGATACGCAGTATTTT.